One and the same sample provided the 9 T cell receptor beta chains below, sequenced in a study of T-cell memory formation after mild COVID-19. TCRdb re-analysed the 5' RACE reads in MiXCR, keeping a single row per CDR3 protein. Altogether around 100,000 distinct CDR3 sequences are present, 22% being singletons, with the ten largest covering about 42%. Sequences were obtained from PBMCs or a T cell subset sorted from them (not recorded which). These receptors were obtained from a young man who had mild COVID-19 (a few samples of this study predate the infection). Cell type and time point are not known.

This clonotype was seen only a few times. The V and J genes are TRBV4-1 and TRBJ2-1; no definite D call. CDR1 is MGHRA and CDR2 is YSYEKL in the germline V gene. The CDR3 length is 17 residues. Deletions cut 4 bases from V and 4 bases from J, with 20 bases between. This CDR3 is CASSPLKRAYNYNEQFF. The DNA for the CDR3 is TGCGCCAGCAGCCCTCTCAAGCGAGCATACAATTACAATGAGCAGTTCTTC.

This chain connects TRBV4-1 to TRBJ1-6; 7 bases align to TRBD1. Germline V gene data show CDR1 as MGHRA and CDR2 as YSYEKL. The CDR3 has 17 residues. Trimming took 0 bases from V and 3 from J; bases not matched to a gene: 5. The chain's CDR3 is CASSQDLRQGYNSPLHF. CDR3 nucleotides: TGCGCCAGCAGCCAAGATCTACGACAGGGCTATAATTCACCCCTCCACTTT.

This clonotype was seen only a few times. The genes are TRBV6-5 and TRBJ1-3, with 8 bases that match TRBD1. There are 17 residues in the CDR3. The germline V gene encodes CDR1 MNHEY and CDR2 SVGAGI. V gave up 5 bases and J gave up 0 bases; unmatched junction bases: 9. The CDR3 protein is CASSQGTGDYSGNTIYF. CDR3 nucleotides: TGTGCCAGCAGTCAGGGGACAGGAGACTACTCTGGAAACACCATATATTTT.

This clonotype turned up a few times. The chain recombines TRBV6-4 with TRBJ2-3; 8 nucleotides match TRBD2. CDR3 size: 15 residues. V was clipped by 2 bases and J by 0 bases; unmatched bases: 1. The germline V gene encodes CDR1 MRHNA and CDR2 SNTAGT. For the CDR3, the DNA is TGTGCCAGCAGTGACCGGGGGGGGAGCACAGATACGCAGTATTTT. Encoded protein: CASSDRGGSTDTQYF.

V gene TRBV27 combines with J gene TRBJ2-1; D is perhaps TRBD2 (6 bases). The CDR3 consists of 15 residues. Trimming stripped 6 bases from V and 1 base from J, with 13 bases between. Germline CDR1 is MNHEY and CDR2 is SMNVEV (reference sequence). The DNA of the CDR3 is TGTGCCAGCAGCTCAGCACGGGGGTCCTACAATGAGCAGTTCTTC. Translation: CASSSARGSYNEQFF.

The chain employs TRBV30 and TRBJ2-1; D gene ambiguous. CDR1 is GTSNPN and CDR2 is SVGIG in the germline V gene (reference sequence). The V and J ends lost 0 bases and 5 bases respectively, with 5 bases between them. This CDR3 spans 12 amino acids. DNA of the CDR3: TGTGCCTGGAGTGTACTCCACAATGAGCAGTTCTTC. Translated: CAWSVLHNEQFF.

This clonotype was detected only a few times. The genes are TRBV6-5 and TRBJ2-1; TRBD2 might be the D (6 bases). Trimming cost V 7 bases and J 5 bases, with 12 bases left between them. This CDR3 is built from 13 residues. Germline CDR1 reads MNHEY; CDR2 reads SVGAGI. The CDR3 here is CASKNSGDNEQFF. The CDR3 DNA is TGTGCCAGCAAAAATAGCGGAGACAATGAGCAGTTCTTC.

This clonotype was counted once. The chain links TRBV7-6 to TRBJ2-7; the D gene is possibly TRBD2 (5 bases). The CDR3 sequence is 13 residues long. In germline, CDR1 is SGHVS, CDR2 FNYEAQ. CDR3 sequence: CGTVWVGYAGQYF. Here the CDR3 DNA reads TGTGGGACCGTGTGGGTGGGTTATGCGGGGCAGTACTTC.

V usage is TRBV12-3 or TRBV12-4 and J usage is TRBJ1-2; no definite D call. This CDR3 region has 12 residues. Trimming cost V 3 bases and J 5 bases, with 7 bases left between them. CDR3 in amino acids: CASSFTPYGYTF. CDR3 DNA: TGTGCCAGCAGTTTCACCCCTTATGGCTACACCTTC.